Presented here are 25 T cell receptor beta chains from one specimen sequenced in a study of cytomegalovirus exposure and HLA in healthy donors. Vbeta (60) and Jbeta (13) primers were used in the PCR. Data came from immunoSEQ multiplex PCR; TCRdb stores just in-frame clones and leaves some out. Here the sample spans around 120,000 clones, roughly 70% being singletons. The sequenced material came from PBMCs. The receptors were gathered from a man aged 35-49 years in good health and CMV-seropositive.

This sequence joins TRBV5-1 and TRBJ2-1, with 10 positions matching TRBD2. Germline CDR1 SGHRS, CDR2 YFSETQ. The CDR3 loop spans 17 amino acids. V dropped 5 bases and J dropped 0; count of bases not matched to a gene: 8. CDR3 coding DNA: TGCGCCAGCAGATCCATTAGCGGGGGGAGCTCCTACAATGAGCAGTTCTTC. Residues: CASRSISGGSSYNEQFF.

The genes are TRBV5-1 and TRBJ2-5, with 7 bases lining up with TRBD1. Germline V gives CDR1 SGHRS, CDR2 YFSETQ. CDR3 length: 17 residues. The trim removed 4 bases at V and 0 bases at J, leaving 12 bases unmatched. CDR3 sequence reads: CASSLFRDSVYQETQYF. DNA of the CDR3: TGCGCCAGCAGCCTTTTCCGGGACAGCGTGTACCAAGAGACCCAGTACTTC.

CDR3 sequence reads: CASSDWLNGELFF. The CDR3 region has the DNA TGTGCCAGCAGTGATTGGCTGAACGGGGAGCTGTTTTTT. The genes are TRBV6-1 and TRBJ2-2; D remains ambiguous. The CDR3 spans 13 residues. CDR1 and CDR2 from the germline V gene are MNHNS and SASEGT. V was cut by 3 bases and J by 7 bases, with 9 bases left in between.

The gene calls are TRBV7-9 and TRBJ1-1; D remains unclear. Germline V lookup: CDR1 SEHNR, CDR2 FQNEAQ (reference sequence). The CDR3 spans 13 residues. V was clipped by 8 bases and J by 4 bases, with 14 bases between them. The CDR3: CASPSPDSTEAFF. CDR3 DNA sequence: TGTGCCAGCCCCTCCCCCGATAGCACTGAAGCTTTCTTT.

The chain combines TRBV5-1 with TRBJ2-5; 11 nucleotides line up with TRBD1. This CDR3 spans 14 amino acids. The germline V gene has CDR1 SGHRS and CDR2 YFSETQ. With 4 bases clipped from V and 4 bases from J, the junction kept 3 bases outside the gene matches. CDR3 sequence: CASSPDRGRETQYF. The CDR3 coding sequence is TGCGCCAGCAGCCCGGACAGGGGGCGAGAGACCCAGTACTTC. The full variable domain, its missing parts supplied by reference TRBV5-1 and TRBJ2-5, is KAGVTQTPRYLIKTRGQQVTLSCSPISGHRSVSWYQQTPGQGLQFLFEYFSETQRNKGNFPGRFSGRQFSNSRSEMNVSTLELGDSALYLCASSPDRGRETQYFGPGTRLLVL.

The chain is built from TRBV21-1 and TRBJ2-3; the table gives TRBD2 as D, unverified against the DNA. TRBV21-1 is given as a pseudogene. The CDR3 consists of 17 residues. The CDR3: CASSSSGSGSGTDTQYF. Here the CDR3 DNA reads TGTGCCAGCAGCAGTAGCGGGAGTGGTAGCGGCACAGATACGCAGTATTTT.

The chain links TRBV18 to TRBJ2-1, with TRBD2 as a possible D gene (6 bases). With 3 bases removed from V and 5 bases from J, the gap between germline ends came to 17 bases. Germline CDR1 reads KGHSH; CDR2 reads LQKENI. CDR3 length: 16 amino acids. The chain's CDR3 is CASSPVAEGLNNEQFF. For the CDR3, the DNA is TGTGCCAGCTCACCGGTTGCTGAGGGACTTAACAATGAGCAGTTCTTC.

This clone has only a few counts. CDR3 DNA sequence: TGTGCCAGCAGTTACTCCGGGACAGGGCGTAAAGAGACCCAGTACTTC. It encodes CASSYSGTGRKETQYF. This chain connects TRBV6-5 to TRBJ2-5; 9 nucleotides match TRBD1. The CDR3 runs 16 residues. Trimming cost V 0 bases and J 3 bases; bases outside gene matches: 5. CDR1 MNHEY and CDR2 SVGAGI come from the germline V gene.

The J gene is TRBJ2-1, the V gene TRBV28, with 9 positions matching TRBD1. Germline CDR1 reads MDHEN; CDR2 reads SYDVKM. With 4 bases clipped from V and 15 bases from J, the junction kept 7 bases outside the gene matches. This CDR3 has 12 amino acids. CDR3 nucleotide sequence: TGTGCCAGCAGTTCGGGGGACAGGGAGTCGTTCTTC. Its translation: CASSSGDRESFF.

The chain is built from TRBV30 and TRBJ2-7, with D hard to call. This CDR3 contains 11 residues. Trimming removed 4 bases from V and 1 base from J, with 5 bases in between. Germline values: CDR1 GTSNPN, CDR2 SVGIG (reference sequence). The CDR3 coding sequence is TGTGCCTGGACTAGTTCCTACGAGCAGTACTTC. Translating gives CAWTSSYEQYF.

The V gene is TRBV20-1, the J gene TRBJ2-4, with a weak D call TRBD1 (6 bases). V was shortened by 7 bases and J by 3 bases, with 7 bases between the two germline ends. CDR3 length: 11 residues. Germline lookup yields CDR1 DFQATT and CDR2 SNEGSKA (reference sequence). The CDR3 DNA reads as TGCAGTGTCAGGGGCAAAAACATTCAGTACTTC. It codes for CSVRGKNIQYF.

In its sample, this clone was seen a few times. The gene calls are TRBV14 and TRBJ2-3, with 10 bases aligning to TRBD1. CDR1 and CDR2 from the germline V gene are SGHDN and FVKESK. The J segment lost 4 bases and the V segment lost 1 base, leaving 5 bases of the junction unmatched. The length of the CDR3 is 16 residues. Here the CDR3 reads CASSQAGTGDSDTQYF. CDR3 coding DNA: TGTGCCAGCAGCCAAGCCGGGACAGGGGACTCAGATACGCAGTATTTT.

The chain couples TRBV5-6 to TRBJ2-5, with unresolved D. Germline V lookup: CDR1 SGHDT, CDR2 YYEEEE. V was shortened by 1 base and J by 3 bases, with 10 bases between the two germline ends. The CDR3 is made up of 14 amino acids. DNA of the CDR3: TGTGCCAGCAGCTTGAGTAGTTTAGAAGAGACCCAGTACTTC. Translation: CASSLSSLEETQYF.

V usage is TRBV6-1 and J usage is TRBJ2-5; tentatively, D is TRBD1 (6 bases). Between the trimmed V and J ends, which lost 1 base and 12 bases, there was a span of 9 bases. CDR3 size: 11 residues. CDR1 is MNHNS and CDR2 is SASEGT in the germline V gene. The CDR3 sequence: CASSEGQVKYF. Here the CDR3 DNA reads TGTGCCAGCAGTGAAGGACAGGTCAAGTACTTC.

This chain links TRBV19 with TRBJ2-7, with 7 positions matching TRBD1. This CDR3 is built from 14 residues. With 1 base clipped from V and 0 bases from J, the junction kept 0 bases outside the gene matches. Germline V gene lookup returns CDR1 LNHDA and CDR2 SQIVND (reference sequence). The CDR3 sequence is CASSIGDSSYEQYF. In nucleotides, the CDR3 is TGTGCCAGTAGTATAGGGGACAGCTCCTACGAGCAGTACTTC.

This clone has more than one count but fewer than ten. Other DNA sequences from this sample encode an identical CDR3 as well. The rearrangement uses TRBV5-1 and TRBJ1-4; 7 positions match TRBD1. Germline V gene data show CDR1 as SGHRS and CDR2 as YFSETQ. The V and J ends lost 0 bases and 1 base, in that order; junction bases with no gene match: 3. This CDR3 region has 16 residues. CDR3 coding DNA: TGCGCCAGCAGCTTGGGCGGGACAGAAACTAATGAAAAACTGTTTTTT. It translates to CASSLGGTETNEKLFF.

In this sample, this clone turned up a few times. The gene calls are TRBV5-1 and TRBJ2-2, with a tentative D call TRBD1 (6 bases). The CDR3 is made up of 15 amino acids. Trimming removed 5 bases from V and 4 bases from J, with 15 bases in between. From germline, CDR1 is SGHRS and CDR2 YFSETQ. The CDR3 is CASSYRAGTTGELFF. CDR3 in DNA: TGCGCCAGCAGTTACAGGGCCGGGACCACCGGGGAGCTGTTTTTT.

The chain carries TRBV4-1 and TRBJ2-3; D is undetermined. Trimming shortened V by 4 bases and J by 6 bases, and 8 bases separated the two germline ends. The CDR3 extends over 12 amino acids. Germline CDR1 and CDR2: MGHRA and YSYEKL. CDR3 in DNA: TGCGCCAGCAGCCTACTCCCCGATACGCAGTATTTT. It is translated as CASSLLPDTQYF.

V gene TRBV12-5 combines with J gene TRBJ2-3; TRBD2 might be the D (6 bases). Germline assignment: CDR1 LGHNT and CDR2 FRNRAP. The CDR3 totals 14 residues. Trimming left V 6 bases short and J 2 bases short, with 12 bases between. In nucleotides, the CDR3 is TGTGCTAGTGGCCCGGGACTGTACACAGATACGCAGTATTTT. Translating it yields CASGPGLYTDTQYF.

CDR3 bases: TGTGCCAGCAGCTTCATGTACGGGACTAGCGGGACGGGAACCTACGAGCAGTACGTC. It is translated as CASSFMYGTSGTGTYEQYV. The chain couples TRBV7-9 to TRBJ2-7, with TRBD2 matching 13 bases. Germline trimming cut 3 bases from V and 2 bases from J; bases unmatched to any gene: 13. The germline V gene has CDR1 SEHNR and CDR2 FQNEAQ (reference sequence). This CDR3 has 19 amino acids.

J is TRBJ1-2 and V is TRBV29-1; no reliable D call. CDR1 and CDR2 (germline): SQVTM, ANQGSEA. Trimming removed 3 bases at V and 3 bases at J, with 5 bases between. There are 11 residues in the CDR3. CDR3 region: CSVDRDYGYTF. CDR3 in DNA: TGCAGCGTTGATAGAGACTATGGCTACACCTTC.

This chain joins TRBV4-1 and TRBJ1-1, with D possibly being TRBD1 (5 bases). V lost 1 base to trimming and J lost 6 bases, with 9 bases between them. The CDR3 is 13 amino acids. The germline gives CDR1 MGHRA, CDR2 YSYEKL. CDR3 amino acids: CASSQGQGAEAFF. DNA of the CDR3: TGCGCCAGCAGCCAAGGGCAGGGCGCTGAAGCTTTCTTT.

For the CDR3, the DNA is TGCAGCGAGCCCCCCGGACTAGCGGCTAGCACAGATACGCAGTATTTT. Translation: CSEPPGLAASTDTQYF. This sequence joins TRBV29-1 and TRBJ2-3, with 10 bases lining up with TRBD2. Per germline, CDR1 SQVTM and CDR2 ANQGSEA. CDR3 length: 16 residues. With 7 bases clipped from V and 0 bases from J, the junction kept 10 bases outside the gene matches.

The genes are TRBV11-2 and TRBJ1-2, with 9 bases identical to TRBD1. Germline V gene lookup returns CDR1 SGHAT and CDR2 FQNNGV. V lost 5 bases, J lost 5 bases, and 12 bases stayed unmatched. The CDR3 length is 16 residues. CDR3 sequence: CASSLDRGNVWYGYTF. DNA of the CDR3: TGTGCCAGCAGCCTTGACAGGGGGAATGTATGGTATGGCTACACCTTC.

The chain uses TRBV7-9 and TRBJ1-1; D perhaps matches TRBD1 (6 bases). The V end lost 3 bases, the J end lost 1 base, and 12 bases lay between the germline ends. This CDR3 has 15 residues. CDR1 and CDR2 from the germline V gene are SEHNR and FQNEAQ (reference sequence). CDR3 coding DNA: TGTGCCAGCAGCTTTATCTCGGGACAGAACACTGAAGCTTTCTTT. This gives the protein CASSFISGQNTEAFF.